This TCR beta chain emerged from a study of shared clonotypes between healthy human individuals (dated by TCRdb to 2018 to 2020). At the level of the whole study: A couple of women and a few men aged 18 to 49 years were included in the cohort. To estimate repertoire size and how much clonotypes are shared between individuals, the study performed deep sequencing of blood TCR repertoires from about five healthy adults. Leukapheresis yielded between about 0.85 and 9.5 billion PBMCs per donor. To increase sequencing depth and limit assay-specific biases, TCR repertoire library preparation and sequencing were carried out by different laboratories using diverse techniques. For each donor, CD4 naive and CD4 memory were each run on three plates, CD8 naive on two plates, and CD8 memory on one plate.

Remarks on this clone: Which antigen it targets is not known. No much larger clone exists at a distance of one base, and base qualities are not known.

The donors were healthy, HIV-negative adults who had no recently reported acute infections or vaccinations. Every donor was a Caucasian adult residing in Nashville, Tennessee, USA. CD4+ T cells were enriched through magnetic negative selection, after which naive cells were positively selected on CD45RA and the remaining negative fraction served as the memory subset. Blood was obtained by leukapheresis, after which PBMCs were separated by Ficoll-Histopaque density gradient centrifugation and cryopreserved in liquid nitrogen vapor phase. Analytical flow cytometry was used to check the purity and quantity of every magnetically sorted T cell population. Genomic DNA was isolated from each sorted fraction and quantified by UV absorbance on a Nanodrop 2000c. Using the deep immunoSEQ assay, TCR CDR3 regions were amplified from genomic DNA by multiplex PCR. Genomic DNA extracted from each cell subset was distributed evenly over all wells of several immunoSEQ 96-well plates, and each plate served as one replicate. Each replicate PCR for sorted subsets received around 0.2 ug genomic DNA, equal to some 32,000 T cell genomes. Purified libraries were measured with a Qubit 3.0 fluorometer, size-checked on a Bioanalyzer 2100, and measured again with the KAPA Library Quantification kit. Every immunoSEQ 96-well plate was sequenced on a dedicated single-read 150-cycle Illumina NextSeq 550 flow cell. The authors' pipeline ran thus. Because the immunoSEQ output included only junctional sequences and no quality scores, the filtering could not be the same as the filtering used for full-length reads. To assign V/J genes and CDR3, sequences were annotated against IMGT germline references using PyIR, a Python wrapper for IgBLAST v1.9. Reads with weak V/J assignments (E-value above 1e-6), missing CDR3, stop codons, out-of-frame junctions, or ambiguous translated residues were removed. A V3J clonotype was defined by an identical inferred V gene, J gene, and CDR3 amino acid sequence. Percentage overlap between repertoires was computed as shared unique clonotypes divided by the size of the smaller repertoire. Three approaches were used to assess repertoire richness: RTK rarefaction, the Chao1 estimator, and Recon v2.1 estimates of unobserved clonotypes. OLGA was used to compute generation probabilities for all TCRbeta clonotypes that the gDNA method yielded from a handful of donors. TCRdb stores this immuneACCESS table with in-frame sequences only. Part of the clones is absent; in the studies checked, under half of the shortfall reflects unresolved V genes, and no reason is known for the rest. V and J calls and clone size are given by that table; D and trimming were obtained from the DNA. The sample yields 550,000 to 850,000 clones; roughly two thirds were counted once. The ten largest clones add up to less than 2% of the sample.

What the study reported, not specific to this receptor: Naive subsets generally had larger estimated clonotype richness than memory subsets did. The small number of donors limited the genetic and exposure-history diversity represented. Higher generation probabilities were observed for clonotypes shared by all four sorted-subset donors than for non-shared clonotypes. Sharing across a handful of donors was observed for around 4.8% of naive CD4, about 4% of naive CD8, 2.3% of memory CD4, and roughly 0.43% of memory CD8 clonotypes. Rarefaction of sorted-subset datasets indicated incomplete sequencing despite the large sequencing depth. Pairwise subsampling led to the expectation that sequencing depth would affect the degree of clonotype sharing among donors. Sampling was limited to blood, and TCR repertoires in tissue likely differ from TCR repertoires in blood.

The CDR3 measures 15 amino acids from cysteine to phenylalanine. Only the CDR3 portion is preserved as DNA: 45 bases, with reading frame beginning at the first base. V is cut by 3 bases and J by 3 bases, and the space between the germline ends is 16 bases. CDR1 and CDR2 (GTSNPN, SVGIG) derive from the germline V gene (reference sequence). The sample taken for sequencing was memory CD4+ T cells sorted from blood. Taken with the paper, the label for cell subset or site translates to: CD45RA-negative fraction. The sequence joins TRBV30 to TRBJ2-3; the D gene is possibly TRBD2, with 5 bases matching. The source is a woman in her 30s in good health. The DNA sequence follows: TGTGCCTGGAGGGCGTGGAGCGGCCTAACAGATACGCAGTATTTT. It specifies CAWRAWSGLTDTQYF.